These T cell receptor beta chains were read from a single sample in a study of T cells in Graves' hyperthyroidism and ophthalmopathy. TCRdb analysed the multiplex PCR reads with MiXCR anew, one entry per CDR3 protein. This table holds about 270,000 distinct CDR3 sequences, 20% to 25% found once. Sequencing was performed on blood. The receptors were sampled from a middle-aged man with Graves' hyperthyroidism that later progressed to Graves' ophthalmopathy. The CDR3 runs from the conserved cysteine through the conserved F or W. Each record gives: clone size, J gene, D gene, V gene, CDR3 protein, CDR3 DNA. The D gene is left open where the match is weak. Size tells how often a clone was seen (once, few, many) or the class of an expanded clone, and some rows leave it out.

size: .; J: TRBJ2-7; D: TRBD2; V: TRBV6-5; CDR3: CASNLAGTYEQYF; DNA: TGTGCCAGCAATTTAGCGGGAACCTACGAGCAGTACTTC
size: many; J: TRBJ2-7; D: .; V: TRBV6-1; CDR3: CASSEAFVYEQYF; DNA: TGTGCCAGCAGTGAAGCATTTGTCTACGAGCAGTACTTC
size: many; J: TRBJ2-2; D: TRBD2; V: TRBV24-1; CDR3: CATSGLAGENTGELFF; DNA: TGTGCCACCAGTGGGCTAGCGGGAGAAAACACCGGGGAGCTGTTTTTT
size: many; J: TRBJ2-6; D: .; V: TRBV10-3; CDR3: CAISESGTGHSGANVLTF; DNA: TGTGCCATCAGTGAGTCTGGCACAGGGCACTCTGGGGCCAACGTCCTGACTTTC
size: many; J: TRBJ2-2; D: TRBD2; V: TRBV11-2; CDR3: CASSPRRTSGTNTGELFF; DNA: TGTGCCAGCAGCCCCAGAAGGACTAGCGGGACCAACACCGGGGAGCTGTTTTTT
size: many; J: TRBJ1-1; D: .; V: TRBV20-1; CDR3: CSARDQRNTEAFF; DNA: TGCAGTGCTAGAGATCAACGGAACACTGAAGCTTTCTTT
size: many; J: TRBJ2-5; D: .; V: TRBV30; CDR3: CAWRRIQETQYF; DNA: TGTGCCTGGAGACGGATCCAAGAGACCCAGTACTTC
size: few; J: TRBJ1-2; D: TRBD1; V: TRBV12-3/TRBV12-4; CDR3: CASSSRTGGYGYTF; DNA: TGTGCCAGCAGTTCCCGGACAGGGGGCTATGGCTACACCTTC
size: .; J: TRBJ1-1; D: .; V: TRBV6-1; CDR3: CASKTKNTEAFF; DNA: TGTGCCAGCAAAACAAAGAACACTGAAGCTTTCTTT
size: few; J: TRBJ2-5; D: .; V: TRBV12-3/TRBV12-4; CDR3: CASSFFQGSQETQYF; DNA: TGTGCCAGCAGTTTCTTCCAGGGGAGCCAAGAGACCCAGTACTTC
size: .; J: TRBJ2-2; D: .; V: TRBV7-3; CDR3: CASSLTTSGELFF; DNA: TGTGCCAGCAGCTTAACGACATCCGGGGAGCTGTTTTTT
size: many; J: TRBJ2-7; D: .; V: TRBV20-1; CDR3: CSASQATYEQYF; DNA: TGCAGTGCTAGCCAGGCTACCTACGAGCAGTACTTC
size: .; J: TRBJ2-5; D: .; V: TRBV28; CDR3: CASSPRPGKEETQYF; DNA: TGTGCCAGCAGTCCTAGACCCGGAAAGGAAGAGACCCAGTACTTC
size: many; J: TRBJ1-5; D: .; V: TRBV2; CDR3: CASSEGGSNQPQHF; DNA: TGTGCCAGCAGTGAAGGCGGCAGTAATCAGCCCCAGCATTTT
size: many; J: TRBJ1-1; D: .; V: TRBV5-5; CDR3: CASSSVGLKAFF; DNA: TGTGCCAGCAGCTCGGTGGGGCTTAAAGCTTTCTTT
size: many; J: TRBJ2-4; D: .; V: TRBV24-1; CDR3: CATSSAGGGKNIQYF; DNA: TGTGCCACCAGTTCCGCAGGCGGAGGCAAAAACATTCAGTACTTC
size: many; J: TRBJ2-2; D: .; V: TRBV12-3/TRBV12-4; CDR3: CASRQRYTGELFF; DNA: TGTGCCAGCAGGCAACGCTACACCGGGGAGCTGTTTTTT